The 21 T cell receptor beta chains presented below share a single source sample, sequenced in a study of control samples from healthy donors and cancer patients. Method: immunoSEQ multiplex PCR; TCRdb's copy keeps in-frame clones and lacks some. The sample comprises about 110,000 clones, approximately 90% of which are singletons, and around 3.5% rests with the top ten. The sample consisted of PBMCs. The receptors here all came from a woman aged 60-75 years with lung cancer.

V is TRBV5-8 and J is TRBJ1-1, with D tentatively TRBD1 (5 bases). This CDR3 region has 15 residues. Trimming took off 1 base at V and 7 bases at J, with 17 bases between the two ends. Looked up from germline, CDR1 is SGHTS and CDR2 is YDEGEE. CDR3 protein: CASSLTSTGLSEAFF. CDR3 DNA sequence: TGTGCCAGCAGCTTGACCTCCACAGGATTAAGTGAAGCTTTCTTT. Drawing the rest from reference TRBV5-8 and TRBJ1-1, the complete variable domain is EAGVTQSPTHLIKTRGQQATLRCSPISGHTSVYWYQQALGLGLQFLLWYDEGEERNRGNFPPRFSGRQFPNYSSELNVNALELEDSALYLCASSLTSTGLSEAFFGQGTRLTVV.

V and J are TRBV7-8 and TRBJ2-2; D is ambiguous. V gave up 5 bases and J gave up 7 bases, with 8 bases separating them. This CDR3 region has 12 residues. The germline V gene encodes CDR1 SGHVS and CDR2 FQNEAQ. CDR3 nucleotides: TGTGCCAGCAGCGCCCTCCTCGGGGAGCTGTTTTTT. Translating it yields CASSALLGELFF.

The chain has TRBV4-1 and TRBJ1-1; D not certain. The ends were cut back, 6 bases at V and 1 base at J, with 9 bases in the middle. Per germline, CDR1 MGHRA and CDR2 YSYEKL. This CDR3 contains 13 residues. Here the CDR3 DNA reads TGCGCCAGCAGTCGACTCCCGAACACTGAAGCTTTCTTT. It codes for CASSRLPNTEAFF.

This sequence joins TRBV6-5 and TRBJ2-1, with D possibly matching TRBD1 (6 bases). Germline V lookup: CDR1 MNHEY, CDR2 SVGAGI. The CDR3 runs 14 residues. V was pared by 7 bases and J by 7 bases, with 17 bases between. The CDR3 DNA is TGTGCCAGCAAATCGTCAGGGGAACGGAATGAGCAGTTCTTC. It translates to CASKSSGERNEQFF.

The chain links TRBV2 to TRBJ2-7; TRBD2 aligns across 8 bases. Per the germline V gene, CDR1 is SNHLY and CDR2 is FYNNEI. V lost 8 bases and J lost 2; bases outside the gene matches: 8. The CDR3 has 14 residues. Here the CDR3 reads CASAGGDMPYEQYF. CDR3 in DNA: TGTGCCAGCGCCGGGGGGGACATGCCCTACGAGCAGTACTTC.

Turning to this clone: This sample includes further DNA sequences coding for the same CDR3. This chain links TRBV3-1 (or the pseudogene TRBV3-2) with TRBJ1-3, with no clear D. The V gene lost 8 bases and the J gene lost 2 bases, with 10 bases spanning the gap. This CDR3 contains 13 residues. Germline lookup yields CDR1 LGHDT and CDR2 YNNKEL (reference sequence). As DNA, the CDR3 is TGTGCCAGCGGGGTTGGCCCTGGAAACACCATATATTTT. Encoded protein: CASGVGPGNTIYF.

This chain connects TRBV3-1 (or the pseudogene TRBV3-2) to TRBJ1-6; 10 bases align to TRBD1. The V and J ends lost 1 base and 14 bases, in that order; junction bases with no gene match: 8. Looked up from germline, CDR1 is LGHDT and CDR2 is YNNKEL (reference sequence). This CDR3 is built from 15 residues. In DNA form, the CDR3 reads TGTGCCAGCAGCCAAGGGACAGGGGGTTTTGTAGCCCTCCACTTT. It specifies CASSQGTGGFVALHF.

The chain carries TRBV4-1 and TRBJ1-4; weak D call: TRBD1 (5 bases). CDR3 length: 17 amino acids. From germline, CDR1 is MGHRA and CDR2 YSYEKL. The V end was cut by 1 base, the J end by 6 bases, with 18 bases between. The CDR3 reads CASSQALARQGDEKLFF. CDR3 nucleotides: TGCGCCAGCAGCCAAGCGTTGGCTCGCCAAGGGGATGAAAAACTGTTTTTT.

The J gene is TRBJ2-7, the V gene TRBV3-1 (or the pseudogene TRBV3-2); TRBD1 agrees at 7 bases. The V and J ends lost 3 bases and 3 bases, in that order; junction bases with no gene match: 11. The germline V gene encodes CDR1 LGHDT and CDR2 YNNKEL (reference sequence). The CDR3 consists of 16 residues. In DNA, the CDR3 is TGTGCCAGCAGCCATGCAAGTGGGACAGTGTTCTACGAGCAGTACTTC. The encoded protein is CASSHASGTVFYEQYF.

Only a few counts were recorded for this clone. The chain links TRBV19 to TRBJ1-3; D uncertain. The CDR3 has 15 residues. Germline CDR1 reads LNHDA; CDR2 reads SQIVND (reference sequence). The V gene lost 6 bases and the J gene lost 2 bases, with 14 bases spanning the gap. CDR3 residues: CASRALRYTGNTIYF. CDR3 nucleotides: TGTGCCAGTAGGGCCCTTCGGTACACTGGAAACACCATATATTTT.

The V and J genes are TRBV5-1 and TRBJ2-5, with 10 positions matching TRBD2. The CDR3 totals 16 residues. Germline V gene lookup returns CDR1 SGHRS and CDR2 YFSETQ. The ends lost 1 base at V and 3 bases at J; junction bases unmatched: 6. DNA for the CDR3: TGCGCCAGCAGCTTGCAGCCTAGCGGGGGAGAAGAGACCCAGTACTTC. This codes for CASSLQPSGGEETQYF.

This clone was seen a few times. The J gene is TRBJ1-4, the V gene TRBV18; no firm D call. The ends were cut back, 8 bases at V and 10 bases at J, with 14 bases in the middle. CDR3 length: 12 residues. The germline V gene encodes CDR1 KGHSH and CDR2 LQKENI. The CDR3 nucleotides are TGTGCCAGCACGATCGAGAGGGCAAAACTGTTTTTT. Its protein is CASTIERAKLFF.

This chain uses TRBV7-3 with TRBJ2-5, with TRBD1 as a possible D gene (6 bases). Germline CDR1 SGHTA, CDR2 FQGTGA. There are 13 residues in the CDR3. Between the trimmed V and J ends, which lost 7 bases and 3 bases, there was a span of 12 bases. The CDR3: CASTQPGEETQYF. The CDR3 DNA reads TGTGCCAGCACCCAACCAGGGGAAGAGACCCAGTACTTC.

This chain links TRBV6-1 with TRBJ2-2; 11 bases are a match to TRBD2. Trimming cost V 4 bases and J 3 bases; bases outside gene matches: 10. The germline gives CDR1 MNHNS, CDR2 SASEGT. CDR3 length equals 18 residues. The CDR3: CASSVGLAGLFDTGELFF. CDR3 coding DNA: TGTGCCAGCAGTGTCGGACTAGCGGGCCTATTCGACACCGGGGAGCTGTTTTTT.

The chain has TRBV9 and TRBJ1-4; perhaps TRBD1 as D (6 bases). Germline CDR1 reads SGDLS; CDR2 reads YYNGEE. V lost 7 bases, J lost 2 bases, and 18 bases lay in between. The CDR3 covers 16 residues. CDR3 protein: CASQPGRGWTNEKLFF. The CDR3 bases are TGTGCCAGCCAGCCGGGGAGGGGGTGGACTAATGAAAAACTGTTTTTT.

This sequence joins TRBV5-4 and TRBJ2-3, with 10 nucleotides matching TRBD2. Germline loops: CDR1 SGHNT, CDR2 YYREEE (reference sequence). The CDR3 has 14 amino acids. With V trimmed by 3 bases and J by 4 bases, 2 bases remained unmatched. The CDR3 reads CASSSSGGADTQYF. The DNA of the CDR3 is TGTGCCAGCAGCTCAAGCGGGGGGGCAGATACGCAGTATTTT.

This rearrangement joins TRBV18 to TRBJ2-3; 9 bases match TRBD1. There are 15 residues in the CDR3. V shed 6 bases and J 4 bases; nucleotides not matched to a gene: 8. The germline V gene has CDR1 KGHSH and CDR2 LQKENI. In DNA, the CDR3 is TGTGCCAGCTCGCCCGGGACAGGGACGGCAGATACGCAGTATTTT. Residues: CASSPGTGTADTQYF.

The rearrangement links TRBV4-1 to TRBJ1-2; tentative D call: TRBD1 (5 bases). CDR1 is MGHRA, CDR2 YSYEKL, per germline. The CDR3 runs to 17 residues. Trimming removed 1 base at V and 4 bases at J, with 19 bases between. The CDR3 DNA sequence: TGCGCCAGCAGCCAAGCCGCAGACGGGGGACCGGTCTATGGCTACACCTTC. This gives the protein CASSQAADGGPVYGYTF.

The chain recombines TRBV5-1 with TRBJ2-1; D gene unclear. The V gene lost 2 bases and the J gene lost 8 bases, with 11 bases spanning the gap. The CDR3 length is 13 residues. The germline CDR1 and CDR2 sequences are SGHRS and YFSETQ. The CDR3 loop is CASSFVGSDEQFF. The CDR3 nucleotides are TGCGCCAGCAGCTTTGTGGGGTCTGATGAGCAGTTCTTC.

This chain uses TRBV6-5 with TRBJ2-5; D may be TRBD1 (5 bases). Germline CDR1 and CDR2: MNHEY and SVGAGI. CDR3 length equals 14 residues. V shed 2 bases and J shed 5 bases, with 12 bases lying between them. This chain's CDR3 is CASSYGEGVETQYF. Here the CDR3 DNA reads TGTGCCAGCAGTTACGGGGAAGGGGTGGAGACCCAGTACTTC.

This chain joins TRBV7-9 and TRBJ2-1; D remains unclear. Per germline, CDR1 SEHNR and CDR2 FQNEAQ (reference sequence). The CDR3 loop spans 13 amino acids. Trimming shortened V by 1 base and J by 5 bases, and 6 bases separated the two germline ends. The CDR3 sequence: CASSLVNNNEQFF. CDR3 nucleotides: TGTGCCAGCAGCTTAGTTAATAACAATGAGCAGTTCTTC.